Listed below are T cell receptor beta chains from one sample, sequenced in a study of persistence of HIV-infected CD4 T cells. Their recognized antigens are unknown. Measured with immunoSEQ multiplex PCR; TCRdb has only the in-frame clones, and not every one. The table includes tens of thousands of clones, about 81% detected once. Sequencing used CD4+ T cells sorted from PBMCs after roughly 18-hour stimulation, obtained from a patient who received antiretroviral therapy. The origin of the receptors is an adult man with HIV who was CMV-seropositive. Each CDR3 is given with its conserved first and last residue. Each record gives: clone size, V gene, D gene, J gene, CDR3 protein, CDR3 DNA. A D gene is named only where the DNA matches it firmly. The size of a clone is reported for some rows only, either as once, few or many, or as a class for expanded clones.

.	TRBV6-6	.	TRBJ1-5	CASSYGRGDNQPQHF	TGTGCCAGCAGTTACGGCAGGGGCGACAATCAGCCCCAGCATTTT
.	TRBV3-1/TRBV3-2	.	TRBJ1-2	CASSQDLRGGARYGYTF	TGTGCCAGCAGCCAAGATCTGCGGGGGGGGGCTCGATATGGCTACACCTTC
.	TRBV27	TRBD2	TRBJ2-3	CASSLSLAGLDTQYF	TGTGCCAGCAGTTTGTCGCTAGCGGGTCTTGATACGCAGTATTTT
few	TRBV5-6	.	TRBJ2-2	CASSFLGDTGELFF	TGTGCCAGCAGCTTTTTGGGCGACACCGGGGAGCTGTTTTTT
.	TRBV7-2	TRBD2	TRBJ2-1	CASSLGAGANEQFF	TGTGCCAGCAGCTTAGGAGCGGGAGCCAATGAGCAGTTCTTC
.	TRBV19	.	TRBJ2-1	CASSPNLREQFF	TGTGCCAGTAGTCCCAACCTCCGGGAGCAGTTCTTC
.	TRBV10-3	TRBD1	TRBJ1-2	CAIRGGTGVGYTF	TGTGCCATCAGGGGGGGGACAGGGGTCGGCTACACCTTC
.	TRBV12-3/TRBV12-4	.	TRBJ1-6	CASSFKANSPLHF	TGTGCCAGCAGTTTTAAAGCTAATTCACCCCTCCACTTT
.	TRBV4-1	.	TRBJ1-5	CASSQRGTPGEPQHF	TGCGCCAGCAGCCAACGCGGGACTCCCGGGGAGCCCCAGCATTTT
.	TRBV7-9	.	TRBJ2-7	CASGTNSYEQYF	TGTGCCAGCGGGACGAACTCCTACGAGCAGTACTTC
.	TRBV5-6	.	TRBJ1-1	CASSWGQNTEAFF	TGTGCCAGCAGTTGGGGACAGAACACTGAAGCTTTCTTT
.	TRBV6-5	.	TRBJ1-1	CASIGDVRAEAFF	TGTGCCAGCATTGGAGATGTTCGGGCTGAAGCTTTCTTT
many	TRBV15	.	TRBJ1-5	CATSRGSGGRQPQHF	TGTGCCACCAGCAGAGGTAGTGGGGGCAGACAGCCCCAGCATTTT
few	TRBV9	.	TRBJ1-3	CASSVEAGGNTIYF	TGTGCCAGCAGCGTAGAGGCAGGAGGAAACACCATATATTTT
.	TRBV12-3/TRBV12-4	.	TRBJ1-5	CASSLIRNQPQHF	TGTGCCAGCAGTTTGATTCGCAATCAGCCCCAGCATTTT
.	TRBV6-5	.	TRBJ1-1	CASSQGLLGEAFF	TGTGCCAGCAGTCAGGGCCTCCTTGGTGAAGCTTTCTTT
.	TRBV27	TRBD1	TRBJ1-2	CASSSRTGVYGYTF	TGTGCCAGCAGTTCGAGAACAGGGGTCTATGGCTACACCTTC
.	TRBV19	.	TRBJ1-6	CAAGGPNSPLHF	TGTGCCGCCGGGGGGCCTAATTCACCCCTCCACTTT
.	TRBV6-1	TRBD2	TRBJ2-3	CASSTGVTSADTQYF	TGTGCCAGCAGTACCGGTGTTACTAGCGCAGATACGCAGTATTTT
.	TRBV28	TRBD2	TRBJ2-7	CASSLFGTSSYEQYF	TGTGCCAGCAGTTTATTTGGGACTAGCTCCTACGAGCAGTACTTC
few	TRBV2	TRBD1	TRBJ1-2	CATRGQANGYTF	TGTGCCACCAGGGGACAGGCCAATGGCTACACCTTC
.	TRBV7-2	TRBD1	TRBJ1-1	CASSIGTGGYGEAFF	TGTGCCAGCAGCATAGGGACAGGGGGCTATGGTGAAGCTTTCTTT
few	TRBV19	TRBD2	TRBJ2-7	CASSSGRAGYEQYF	TGTGCCAGTAGTAGCGGGAGGGCCGGCTACGAGCAGTACTTC
.	TRBV6-5	.	TRBJ2-6	CASSSGAGANVLTF	TGTGCCAGCAGTTCAGGGGCTGGGGCCAACGTCCTGACTTTC
.	TRBV18	.	TRBJ1-6	CASSPPSTANSPLHF	TGTGCCAGCTCACCACCGTCGACAGCTAATTCACCCCTCCACTTT
few	TRBV7-2	.	TRBJ2-7	CASSLGPRVEEQYF	TGTGCCAGCAGCTTAGGGCCCCGGGTCGAGGAGCAGTACTTC
.	TRBV4-2	.	TRBJ1-2	CASSQAETGAGGYTF	TGTGCCAGCAGCCAGGCCGAGACAGGAGCTGGGGGCTACACCTTC
.	TRBV7-2	TRBD1	TRBJ1-1	CASSPRTGITEAFF	TGTGCCAGCAGCCCCCGGACAGGGATCACTGAAGCTTTCTTT
.	TRBV19	TRBD1	TRBJ2-7	CASSPTRDRFYEQYF	TGTGCCAGTAGTCCAACCCGGGACAGGTTCTACGAGCAGTACTTC
.	TRBV10-3	TRBD1	TRBJ1-5	CAISLDRGSQPQHF	TGTGCCATCAGTTTAGACAGGGGAAGCCAGCCCCAGCATTTT
.	TRBV2	.	TRBJ2-5	CASSRGGRSGTQYF	TGTGCCAGCAGTAGGGGCGGGCGTTCGGGGACCCAGTACTTC
.	TRBV5-6	.	TRBJ2-1	CASSPDFGEQFF	TGTGCCAGCAGCCCGGACTTCGGTGAGCAGTTCTTC
.	TRBV10-3	.	TRBJ2-5	CAIRDSGPQETQYF	TGTGCCATCAGAGACTCGGGACCGCAAGAGACCCAGTACTTC